Listed below are T cell receptor beta chains from one sample, sequenced in a study of T cells in Graves' hyperthyroidism and ophthalmopathy. From the multiplex PCR reads, TCRdb called clonotypes with MiXCR, one entry per CDR3 protein. The table lists approximately 300,000 distinct CDR3 sequences, roughly 20% of them singletons, with under 40% in the top ten. The sequenced sample consisted of blood. The receptor set was obtained from a man aged 50-60 years with Graves' ophthalmopathy. Both conserved end residues are part of each CDR3. Rows may omit the clone size; those that give it use once, few, many or a size class.

-	TRBV19	TRBJ2-4	CASSIGVGADIQYF
few	TRBV15	TRBJ2-3	CATSRGLDVWGATDTQYF
many	TRBV7-2	TRBJ1-5	CASSLARQDDQPQHF
few	TRBV30	TRBJ1-6	CAWISAGQSSYNSPLHF
many	TRBV28	TRBJ2-1	CASSGTSGSHEQFF
many	TRBV20-1	TRBJ2-5	CSALAGLAVQETQYF
few	TRBV5-1	TRBJ1-3	CASSFDSSGNTIYF
many	TRBV6-1	TRBJ1-5	CASSSTANQPQHF
few	TRBV6-1	TRBJ1-1	CASTPGRSQSTEAFF
many	TRBV5-1	TRBJ2-2	CASGTTGGTGELFF
-	TRBV28	TRBJ2-1	CASSPGGGQGLQQFF
many	TRBV11-2	TRBJ2-3	CASSLVRQGDTQYF
-	TRBV14	TRBJ1-5	CASSQYSDQPQHF
-	TRBV15	TRBJ2-1	CATSREVLSYNEQFF
many	TRBV18	TRBJ2-3	CASSPRNSRGDTQYF
few	TRBV28	TRBJ2-1	CASNNDREAYNEQFF
-	TRBV6-5	TRBJ2-7	CASSYSSSAYEQYF
-	TRBV7-8	TRBJ2-7	CASRPGGQGAYEQYF
few	TRBV28	TRBJ1-5	CASKNSLGGNQPQHF
many	TRBV11-2	TRBJ2-1	CASSSSGTSGRAGEQFF
-	TRBV20-1	TRBJ2-1	CSAKGLAGRDNEQFF
-	TRBV20-1	TRBJ2-7	CSARRLAGKQYF
few	TRBV9	TRBJ2-7	CASSPGLRLSDEQYF
-	TRBV19	TRBJ1-1	CASSNVPGQMNTEAFF
many	TRBV6-1	TRBJ2-7	CASSQDYSSREQYF
-	TRBV12-3/TRBV12-4	TRBJ2-3	CASSLPLNTQYF
many	TRBV12-3/TRBV12-4	TRBJ1-6	CASSLSHGGRGLNSPLHF
-	TRBV7-8	TRBJ2-1	CASSLARTSGSSEQFF
few	TRBV11-2	TRBJ1-1	CASSLTTGQPNTEAFF
few	TRBV5-4	TRBJ2-3	CASSPRYGPGAVTDTQYF
many	TRBV7-6	TRBJ2-3	CASSLGLAGVSTDTQYF
-	TRBV29-1	TRBJ1-2	CSVDRAGYGYTF
-	TRBV14	TRBJ2-2	CASSQDRSRDTGELFF
many	TRBV20-1	TRBJ2-7	CSARATDRASSEQYF
few	TRBV6-1	TRBJ2-1	CASSEEAGGPNEQFF
few	TRBV13	TRBJ1-1	CASSLGFVGQGGTEAFF
many	TRBV27	TRBJ2-7	CASSVDATSSYEQYF
-	TRBV6-7	TRBJ2-7	CASSGGQGASYEQYF
many	TRBV24-1	TRBJ2-1	CATSDLSGTGYNEQFF
many	TRBV20-1	TRBJ2-7	CSARVGGTSYEQYF
many	TRBV28	TRBJ1-5	CASSLATGSNQPQHF